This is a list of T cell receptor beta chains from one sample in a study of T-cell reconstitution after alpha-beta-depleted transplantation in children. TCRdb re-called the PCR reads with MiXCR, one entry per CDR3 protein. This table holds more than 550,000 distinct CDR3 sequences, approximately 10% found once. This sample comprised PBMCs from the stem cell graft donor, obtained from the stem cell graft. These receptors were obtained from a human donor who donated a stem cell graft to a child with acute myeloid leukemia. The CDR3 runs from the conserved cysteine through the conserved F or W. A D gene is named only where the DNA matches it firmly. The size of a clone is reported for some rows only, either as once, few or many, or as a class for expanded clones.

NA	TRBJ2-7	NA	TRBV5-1	CASGRLDSYEQYF	TGCGCCAGCGGCCGACTAGACTCCTACGAGCAGTACTTC
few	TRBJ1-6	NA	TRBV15	CATSGVGGSPLHF	TGTGCCACCAGCGGAGTGGGAGGTTCACCCCTCCACTTT
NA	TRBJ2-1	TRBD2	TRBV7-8	CASSLLPGAGYNEQFF	TGTGCCAGCAGCTTACTTCCGGGAGCGGGGTACAATGAGCAGTTCTTC
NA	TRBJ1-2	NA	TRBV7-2	CASSLTNTGSPNYGYTF	TGTGCCAGCAGCTTAACCAACACAGGGTCACCTAACTATGGCTACACCTTC
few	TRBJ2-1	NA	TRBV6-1	CASSPGASWAHNEQFF	TGTGCCAGCAGTCCTGGGGCAAGCTGGGCCCACAATGAGCAGTTCTTC
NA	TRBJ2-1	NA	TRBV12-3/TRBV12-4	CASSPGAGNSYNEQFF	TGTGCCAGCAGCCCCGGGGCGGGAAACTCCTACAATGAGCAGTTCTTC
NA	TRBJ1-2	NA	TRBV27	CASSPVAGLNFNYGYTF	TGTGCCAGCAGTCCGGTCGCGGGGCTGAATTTTAACTATGGCTACACCTTC
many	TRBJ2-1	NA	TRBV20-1	CSAREVTQGREQFF	TGCAGTGCTAGGGAGGTTACACAGGGAAGAGAGCAGTTCTTC
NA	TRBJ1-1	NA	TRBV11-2	CASSLTGRVTEAFF	TGTGCCAGCAGCTTAACGGGCCGAGTCACTGAAGCTTTCTTT
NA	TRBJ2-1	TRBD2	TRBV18	CASSPTSGIAPEQFF	TGTGCCAGCTCACCAACTAGCGGGATAGCCCCTGAGCAGTTCTTC
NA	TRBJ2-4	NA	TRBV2	CASSEQNIQYF	TGTGCCAGCAGTGAACAAAACATTCAGTACTTC
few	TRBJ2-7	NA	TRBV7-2	CASSLNLADYEQYF	TGTGCCAGCAGCTTAAACCTAGCTGACTACGAGCAGTACTTC
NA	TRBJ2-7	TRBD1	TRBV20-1	CSPGTGSHEQYF	TGCAGCCCCGGGACAGGGTCGCACGAGCAGTACTTC
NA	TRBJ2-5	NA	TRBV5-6	CASSSLAVGRETQYF	TGTGCCAGCAGCTCCCTGGCGGTGGGGCGGGAGACCCAGTACTTC
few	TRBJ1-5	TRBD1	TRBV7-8	CASSLRGLQPQHF	TGTGCCAGCAGCTTAAGGGGGCTTCAGCCCCAGCATTTT
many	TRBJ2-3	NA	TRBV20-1	CSVKLAKTSTDTQYF	TGCAGTGTAAAACTAGCCAAGACTAGCACAGATACGCAGTATTTT
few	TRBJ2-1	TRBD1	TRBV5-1	CASSFLNLGQVYNEQFF	TGCGCCAGCAGCTTCTTGAATCTGGGACAGGTTTACAATGAGCAGTTCTTC
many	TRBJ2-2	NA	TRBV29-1	CSVVGGARRNTGELFF	TGCAGCGTTGTTGGGGGGGCACGGAGGAACACCGGGGAGCTGTTTTTT
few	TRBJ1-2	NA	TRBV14	CASSQEKSLGLYGYTF	TGTGCCAGCAGCCAAGAGAAATCCTTAGGCCTCTATGGCTACACCTTC
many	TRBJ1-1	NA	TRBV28	CASSLGRRATTEAFF	TGTGCCAGCAGTTTAGGGCGACGGGCGACCACTGAAGCTTTCTTT
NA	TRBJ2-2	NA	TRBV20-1	CCARDLAAENTGELFF	TGCTGCGCTAGAGATCTGGCGGCCGAGAACACCGGGGAGCTGTTTTTT
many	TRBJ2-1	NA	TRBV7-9	CASSLADPNEQFF	TGTGCCAGCAGCTTAGCGGATCCGAATGAGCAGTTCTTC
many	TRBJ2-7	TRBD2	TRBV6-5	CASSYGEGPYEQYF	TGTGCCAGCAGTTACGGGGAGGGGCCCTACGAGCAGTACTTC
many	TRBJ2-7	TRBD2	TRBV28	CASSPGGLAGARYEQYF	TGTGCCAGCAGCCCCGGAGGACTAGCGGGAGCTCGGTACGAGCAGTACTTC
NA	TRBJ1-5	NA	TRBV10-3	CAISESAGHGNQPQHF	TGTGCCATCAGTGAGTCTGCCGGTCACGGCAATCAGCCCCAGCATTTT
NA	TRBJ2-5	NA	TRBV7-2	CASSLDWNEETQYF	TGTGCCAGCAGCTTGGACTGGAACGAAGAGACCCAGTACTTC
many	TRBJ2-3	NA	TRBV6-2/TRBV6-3	CASSYKEGDTQYF	TGTGCCAGCAGTTACAAGGAAGGGGATACGCAGTATTTT
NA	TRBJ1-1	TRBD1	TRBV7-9	CASSTDRGANTEAFF	TGTGCCAGCAGCACCGACAGGGGGGCGAACACTGAAGCTTTCTTT
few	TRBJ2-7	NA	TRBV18	CASSPWTRTSYEQYF	TGTGCCAGCTCCCCGTGGACCAGGACCTCCTACGAGCAGTACTTC
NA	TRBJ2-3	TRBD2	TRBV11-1	CASSLDQFRAGGTDTQYF	TGTGCCAGCAGCTTAGACCAATTCCGAGCGGGAGGAACAGATACGCAGTATTTT
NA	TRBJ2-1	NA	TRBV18	CATSPDRYNEQFF	TGTGCCACTTCACCGGACCGCTACAATGAGCAGTTCTTC
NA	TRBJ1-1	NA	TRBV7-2	CASSPGRVTEAFF	TGTGCCAGCAGCCCGGGACGCGTCACTGAAGCTTTCTTT
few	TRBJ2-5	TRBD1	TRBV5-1	CASSPYGTGQETQYF	TGCGCCAGCAGCCCATACGGGACAGGGCAAGAGACCCAGTACTTC
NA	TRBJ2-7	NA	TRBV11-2	CASSRSSGTYEQYF	TGTGCCAGCAGCCGGTCTTCAGGAACCTACGAGCAGTACTTC